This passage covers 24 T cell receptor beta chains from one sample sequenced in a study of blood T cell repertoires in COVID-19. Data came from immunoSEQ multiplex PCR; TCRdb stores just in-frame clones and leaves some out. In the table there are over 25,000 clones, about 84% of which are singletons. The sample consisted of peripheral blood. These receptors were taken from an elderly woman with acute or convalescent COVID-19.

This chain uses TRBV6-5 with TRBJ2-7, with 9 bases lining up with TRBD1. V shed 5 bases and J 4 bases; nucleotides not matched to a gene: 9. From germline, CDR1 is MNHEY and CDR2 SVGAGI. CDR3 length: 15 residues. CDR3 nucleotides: TGTGCCAGCAGTATTTACAGGGGGCAAGGGTACGAGCAGTACTTC. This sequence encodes CASSIYRGQGYEQYF.

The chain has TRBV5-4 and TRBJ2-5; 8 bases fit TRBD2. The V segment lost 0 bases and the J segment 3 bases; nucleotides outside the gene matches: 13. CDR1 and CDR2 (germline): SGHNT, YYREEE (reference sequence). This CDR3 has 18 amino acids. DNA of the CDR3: TGTGCCAGCAGCTTGGGGGGGGTCAGCGGGAGCAAAGAAGAGACCCAGTACTTC. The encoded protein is CASSLGGVSGSKEETQYF.

CDR3 DNA: TGTGCCAGCAGCGCCCCGGGACAGGGAATCTATGGCTACACCTTC. This encodes CASSAPGQGIYGYTF. The chain couples TRBV7-9 to TRBJ1-2; 9 positions match TRBD1. The ends lost 5 bases at V and 4 bases at J; junction bases unmatched: 8. The CDR3 sequence is 15 residues long. Germline CDR1 reads SEHNR; CDR2 reads FQNEAQ (reference sequence). The whole variable domain, filled in from reference TRBV7-9 and TRBJ1-2, reads DTGVSQNPRHKITKRGQNVTFRCDPISEHNRLYWYRQTLGQGPEFLTYFQNEAQLEKSRLLSDRFSAERPKGSFSTLEIQRTEQGDSAMYLCASSAPGQGIYGYTFGSGTRLTVV.

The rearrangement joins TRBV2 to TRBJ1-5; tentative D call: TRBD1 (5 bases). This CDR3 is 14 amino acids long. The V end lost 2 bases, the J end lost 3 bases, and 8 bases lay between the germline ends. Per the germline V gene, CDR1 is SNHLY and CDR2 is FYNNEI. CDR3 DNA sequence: TGTGCCAGCAGTGAAAGCAGGGCCAATCAGCCCCAGCATTTT. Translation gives CASSESRANQPQHF.

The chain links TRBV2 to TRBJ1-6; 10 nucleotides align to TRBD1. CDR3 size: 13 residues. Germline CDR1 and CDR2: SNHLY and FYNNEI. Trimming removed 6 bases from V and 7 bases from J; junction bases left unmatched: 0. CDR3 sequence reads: CASRGQGNSPLHF. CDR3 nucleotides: TGTGCCAGCAGGGGACAGGGGAATTCACCCCTCCACTTT.

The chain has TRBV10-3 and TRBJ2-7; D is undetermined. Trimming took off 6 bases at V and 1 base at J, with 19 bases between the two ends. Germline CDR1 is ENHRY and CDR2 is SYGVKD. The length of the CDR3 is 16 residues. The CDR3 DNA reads TGTGCCATCAGCGAACACGTCGGCCCAGGTTCCTACGAGCAGTACTTC. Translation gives CAISEHVGPGSYEQYF.

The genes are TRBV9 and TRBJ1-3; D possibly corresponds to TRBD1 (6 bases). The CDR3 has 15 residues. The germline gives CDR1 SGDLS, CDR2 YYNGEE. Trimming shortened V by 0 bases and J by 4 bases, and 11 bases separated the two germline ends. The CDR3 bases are TGTGCCAGCAGCGTAGGACAGGTCGTGGGAAACACCATATATTTT. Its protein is CASSVGQVVGNTIYF.

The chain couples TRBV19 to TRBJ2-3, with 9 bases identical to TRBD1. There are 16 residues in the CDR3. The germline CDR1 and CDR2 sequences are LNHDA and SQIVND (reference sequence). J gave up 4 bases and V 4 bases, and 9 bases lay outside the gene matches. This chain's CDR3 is CASSSGTGRGADTQYF. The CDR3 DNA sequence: TGTGCCAGTAGTAGCGGGACAGGGCGAGGGGCAGATACGCAGTATTTT.

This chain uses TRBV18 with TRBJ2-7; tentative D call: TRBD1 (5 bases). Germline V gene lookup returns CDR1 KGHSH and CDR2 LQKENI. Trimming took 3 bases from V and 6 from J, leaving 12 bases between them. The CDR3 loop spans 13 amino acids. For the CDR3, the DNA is TGTGCCAGCTCACCGCAGGGTGGGTCCGAGCAGTACTTC. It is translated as CASSPQGGSEQYF.

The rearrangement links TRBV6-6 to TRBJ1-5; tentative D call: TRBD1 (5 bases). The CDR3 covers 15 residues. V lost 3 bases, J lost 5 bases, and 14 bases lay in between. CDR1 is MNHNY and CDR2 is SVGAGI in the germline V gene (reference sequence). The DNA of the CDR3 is TGTGCCAGCAGTTATTCCGGGGGAGGGGATCAGCCCCAGCATTTT. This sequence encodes CASSYSGGGDQPQHF.

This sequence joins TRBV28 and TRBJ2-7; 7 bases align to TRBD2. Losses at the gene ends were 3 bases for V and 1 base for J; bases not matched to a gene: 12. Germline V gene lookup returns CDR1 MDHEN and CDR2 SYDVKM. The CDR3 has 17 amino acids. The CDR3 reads CASSFRLADVSSYEQYF. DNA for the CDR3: TGTGCCAGCAGTTTCCGGCTAGCGGACGTAAGTTCCTACGAGCAGTACTTC.

The CDR3 here is CASSLDRGSTDTQYF. The CDR3 nucleotides read TGTGCCAGCAGCTTAGACAGGGGAAGCACAGATACGCAGTATTTT. This chain connects TRBV7-9 to TRBJ2-3, with 7 bases aligning to TRBD1. CDR1 and CDR2 from the germline V gene are SEHNR and FQNEAQ (reference sequence). The V segment lost 1 base and the J segment 0 bases; nucleotides outside the gene matches: 1. There are 15 residues in the CDR3.

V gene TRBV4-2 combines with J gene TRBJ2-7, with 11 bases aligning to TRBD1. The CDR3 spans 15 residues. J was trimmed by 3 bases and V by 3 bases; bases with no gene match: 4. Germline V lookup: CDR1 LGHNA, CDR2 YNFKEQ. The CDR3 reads CASSHRDRGDYEQYF. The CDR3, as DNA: TGTGCCAGCAGCCACCGGGACAGGGGGGACTACGAGCAGTACTTC.

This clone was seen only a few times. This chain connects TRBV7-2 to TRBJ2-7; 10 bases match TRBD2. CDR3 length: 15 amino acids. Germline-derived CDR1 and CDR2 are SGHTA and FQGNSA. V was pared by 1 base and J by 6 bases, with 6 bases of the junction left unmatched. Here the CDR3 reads CASSLGGSGRREQYF. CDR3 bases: TGTGCCAGCAGCTTAGGGGGTAGCGGGAGGCGCGAGCAGTACTTC.

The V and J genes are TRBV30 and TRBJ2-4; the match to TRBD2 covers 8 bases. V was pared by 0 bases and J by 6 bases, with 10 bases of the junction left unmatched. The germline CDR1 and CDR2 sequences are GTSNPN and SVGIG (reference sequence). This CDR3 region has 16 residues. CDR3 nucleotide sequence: TGTGCCTGGAGTGTAGGTCGGGGGGGTATGGGAAACATTCAGTACTTC. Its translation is CAWSVGRGGMGNIQYF. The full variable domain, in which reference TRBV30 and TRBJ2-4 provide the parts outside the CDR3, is SQTIHQWPATLVQPVGSPLSLECTVEGTSNPNLYWYRQAAGRGLQLLFYSVGIGQISSEVPQNLSASRPQDRQFILSSKKLLLSDSGFYLCAWSVGRGGMGNIQYFGAGTRLSVL.

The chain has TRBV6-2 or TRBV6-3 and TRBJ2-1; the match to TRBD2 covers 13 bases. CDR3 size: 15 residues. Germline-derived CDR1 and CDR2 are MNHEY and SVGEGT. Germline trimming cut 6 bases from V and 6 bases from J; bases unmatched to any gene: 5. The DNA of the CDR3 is TGTGCCAGCAGCAACGGACTAGCGGGGGCCAATGAGCAGTTCTTC. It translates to CASSNGLAGANEQFF.

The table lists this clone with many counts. The CDR3 sequence is CASTLLGGANEQFF. The CDR3 region has the DNA TGTGCCAGCACTCTACTAGGCGGGGCCAATGAGCAGTTCTTC. This sequence joins TRBV11-2 and TRBJ2-1, with D perhaps matching TRBD2 (6 bases). Trimming stripped 7 bases from V and 6 bases from J, with 16 bases between. From germline, CDR1 is SGHAT and CDR2 FQNNGV. This CDR3 region has 14 residues. The whole variable domain, remainder taken from reference TRBV11-2 and TRBJ2-1, is EAGVAQSPRYKIIEKRQSVAFWCNPISGHATLYWYQQILGQGPKLLIQFQNNGVVDDSQLPKDRFSAERLKGVDSTLKIQPAKLEDSAVYLCASTLLGGANEQFFGPGTRLTVL.

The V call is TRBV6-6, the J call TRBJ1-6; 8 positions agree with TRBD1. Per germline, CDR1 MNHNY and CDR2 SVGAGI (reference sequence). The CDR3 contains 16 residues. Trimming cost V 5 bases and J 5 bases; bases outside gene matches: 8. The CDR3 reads CASSRGQGRNNSPLHF. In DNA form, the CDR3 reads TGTGCCAGCAGTAGAGGACAGGGACGGAATAATTCACCCCTCCACTTT.

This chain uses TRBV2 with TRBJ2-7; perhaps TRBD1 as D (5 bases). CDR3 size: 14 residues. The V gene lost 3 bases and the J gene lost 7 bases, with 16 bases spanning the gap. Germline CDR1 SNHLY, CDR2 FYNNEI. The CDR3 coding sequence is TGTGCCAGCAGTGAGCAGGGTACCCCTTGGGAGCAGTACTTC. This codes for CASSEQGTPWEQYF.

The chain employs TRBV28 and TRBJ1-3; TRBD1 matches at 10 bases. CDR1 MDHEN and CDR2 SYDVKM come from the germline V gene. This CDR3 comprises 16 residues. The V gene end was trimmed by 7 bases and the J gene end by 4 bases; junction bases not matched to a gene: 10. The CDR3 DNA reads TGTGCCAGCACCCAGGGAGGGACAGGGGTAGGAAACACCATATATTTT. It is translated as CASTQGGTGVGNTIYF.

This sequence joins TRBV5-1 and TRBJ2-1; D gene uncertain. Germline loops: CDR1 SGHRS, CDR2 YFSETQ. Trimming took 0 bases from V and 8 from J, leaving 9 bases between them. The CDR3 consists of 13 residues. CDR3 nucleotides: TGCGCCAGCAGCTTGGGTGAGTCCGATGAGCAGTTCTTC. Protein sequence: CASSLGESDEQFF.

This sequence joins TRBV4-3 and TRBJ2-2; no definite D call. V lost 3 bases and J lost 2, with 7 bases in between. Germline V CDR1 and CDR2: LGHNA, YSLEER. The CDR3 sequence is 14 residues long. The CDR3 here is CASSHSSNTGELFF. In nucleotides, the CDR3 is TGCGCCAGCAGCCACTCCAGTAACACCGGGGAGCTGTTTTTT.

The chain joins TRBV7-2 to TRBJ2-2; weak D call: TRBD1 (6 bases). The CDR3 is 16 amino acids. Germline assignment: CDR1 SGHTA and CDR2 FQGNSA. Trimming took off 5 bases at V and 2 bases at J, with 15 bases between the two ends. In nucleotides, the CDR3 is TGTGCCAGCAGCCCCCAACCGGGACATAACACCGGGGAGCTGTTTTTT. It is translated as CASSPQPGHNTGELFF.

The CDR3 nucleotides are TGTGCCACCAGCAGACCGCGGCCGGGACAGGGGTTCTCCGAGCAGTACTTC. Translation gives CATSRPRPGQGFSEQYF. This chain connects TRBV15 to TRBJ2-7; 10 bases line up with TRBD1. Germline CDR1 reads LNHNV; CDR2 reads YYDKDF (reference sequence). The CDR3 is 17 residues long. V was pared by 2 bases and J by 6 bases, with 13 bases of the junction left unmatched.